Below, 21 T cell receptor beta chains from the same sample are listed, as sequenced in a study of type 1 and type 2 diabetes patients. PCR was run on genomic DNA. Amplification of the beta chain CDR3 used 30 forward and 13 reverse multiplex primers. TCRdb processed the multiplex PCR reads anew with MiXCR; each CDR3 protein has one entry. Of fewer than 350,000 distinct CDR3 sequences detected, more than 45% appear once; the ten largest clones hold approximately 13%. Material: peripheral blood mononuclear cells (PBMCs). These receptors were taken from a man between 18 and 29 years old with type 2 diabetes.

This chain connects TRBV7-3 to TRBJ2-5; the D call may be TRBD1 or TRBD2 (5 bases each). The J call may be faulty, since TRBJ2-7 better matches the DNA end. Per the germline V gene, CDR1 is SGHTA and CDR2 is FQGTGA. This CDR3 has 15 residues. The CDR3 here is CASSYVTGAGYEQYF. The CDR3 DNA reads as TGTGCCAGCAGCTACGTTACCGGGGCCGGCTACGAGCAGTACTTC.

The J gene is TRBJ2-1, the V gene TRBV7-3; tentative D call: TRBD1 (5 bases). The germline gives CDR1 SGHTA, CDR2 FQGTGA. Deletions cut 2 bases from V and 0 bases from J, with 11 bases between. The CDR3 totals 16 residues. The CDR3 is CASSLHPRGSYNEQFF. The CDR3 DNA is TGTGCCAGCAGCTTACACCCTAGGGGCTCCTACAATGAGCAGTTCTTC.

CDR3 sequence reads: CSASDTDAYEQYF. The CDR3 DNA is TGCAGTGCTAGTGATACAGACGCCTACGAGCAGTACTTC. The chain links TRBV20-1 to TRBJ2-7; the D is unclear. The CDR3 extends over 13 amino acids. The V gene lost 3 bases and the J gene lost 2 bases, with 11 bases spanning the gap. Germline CDR1 is DFQATT and CDR2 is SNEGSKA (reference sequence).

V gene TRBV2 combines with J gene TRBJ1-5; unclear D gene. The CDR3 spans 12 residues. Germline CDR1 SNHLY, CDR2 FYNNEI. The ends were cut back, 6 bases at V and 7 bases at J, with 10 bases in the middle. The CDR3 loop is CASRRVSQPQHF. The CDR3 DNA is TGTGCCAGCAGGAGGGTTAGCCAGCCCCAGCATTTT. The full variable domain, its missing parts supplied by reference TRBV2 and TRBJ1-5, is EPEVTQTPSHQVTQMGQEVILRCVPISNHLYFYWYRQILGQKVEFLVSFYNNEISEKSEIFDDQFSVERPDGSNFTLKIRSTKLEDSAMYFCASRRVSQPQHFGDGTRLSIL.

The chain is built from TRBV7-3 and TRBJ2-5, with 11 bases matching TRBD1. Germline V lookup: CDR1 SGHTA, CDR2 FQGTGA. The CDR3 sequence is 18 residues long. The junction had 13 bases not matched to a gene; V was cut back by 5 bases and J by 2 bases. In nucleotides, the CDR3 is TGTGCCAGCAGCCGCCTGCGGGGGACAGGGGGTTGGCAAGAGACCCAGTACTTC. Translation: CASSRLRGTGGWQETQYF.

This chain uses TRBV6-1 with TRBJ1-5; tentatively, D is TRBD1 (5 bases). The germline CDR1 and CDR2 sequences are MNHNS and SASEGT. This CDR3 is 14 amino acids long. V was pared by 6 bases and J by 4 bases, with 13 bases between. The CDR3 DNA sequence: TGTGCCAGCAGATTGGGGGGAGCTAATCAGCCCCAGCATTTT. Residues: CASRLGGANQPQHF.

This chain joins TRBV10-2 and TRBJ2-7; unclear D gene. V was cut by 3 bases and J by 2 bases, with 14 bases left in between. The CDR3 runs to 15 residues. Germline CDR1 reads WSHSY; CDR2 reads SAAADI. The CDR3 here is CASSESTLPTYEQYF. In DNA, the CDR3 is TGCGCCAGCAGTGAATCGACCCTGCCAACCTACGAGCAGTACTTC.

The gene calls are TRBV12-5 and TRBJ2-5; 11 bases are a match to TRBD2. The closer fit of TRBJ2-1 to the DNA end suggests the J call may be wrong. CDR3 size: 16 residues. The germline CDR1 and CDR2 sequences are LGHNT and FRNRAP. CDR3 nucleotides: TGTGCCAGTATCCATTTGGGACTAGCGGACACCAATGAGCAGTTCTTC. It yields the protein CASIHLGLADTNEQFF.

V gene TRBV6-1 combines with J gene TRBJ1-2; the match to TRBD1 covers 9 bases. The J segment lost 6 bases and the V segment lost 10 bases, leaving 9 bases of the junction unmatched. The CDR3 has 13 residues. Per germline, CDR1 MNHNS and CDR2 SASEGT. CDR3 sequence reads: CATSRTGEDGYTF. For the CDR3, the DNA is TGTGCCACTTCCAGGACAGGGGAAGATGGCTACACCTTC.

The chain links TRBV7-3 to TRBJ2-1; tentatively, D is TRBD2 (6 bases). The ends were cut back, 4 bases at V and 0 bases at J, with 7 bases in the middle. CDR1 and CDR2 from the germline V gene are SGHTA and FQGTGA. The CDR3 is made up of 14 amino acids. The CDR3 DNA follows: TGTGCCAGCAGCTCGGGAGACTCCTACAATGAGCAGTTCTTC. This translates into CASSSGDSYNEQFF. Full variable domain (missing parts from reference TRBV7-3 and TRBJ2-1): GAGVSQTPSNKVTEKGKYVELRCDPISGHTALYWYRQSLGQGPEFLIYFQGTGAADDSGLPNDRFFAVRPEGSVSTLKIQRTERGDSAVYLCASSSGDSYNEQFFGPGTRLTVL.

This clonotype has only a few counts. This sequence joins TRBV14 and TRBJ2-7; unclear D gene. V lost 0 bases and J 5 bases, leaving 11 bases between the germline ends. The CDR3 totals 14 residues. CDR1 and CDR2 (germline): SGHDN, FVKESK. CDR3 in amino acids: CASSQDGKGNEQYF. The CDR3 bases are TGTGCCAGCAGCCAAGATGGGAAGGGTAACGAGCAGTACTTC.

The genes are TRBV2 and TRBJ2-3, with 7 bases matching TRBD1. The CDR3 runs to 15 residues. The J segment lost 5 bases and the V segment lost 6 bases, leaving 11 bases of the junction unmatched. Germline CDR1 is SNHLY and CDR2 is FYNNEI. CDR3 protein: CASSYGTGAGDTQYF. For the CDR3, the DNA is TGTGCCAGCAGCTACGGAACAGGGGCGGGAGATACGCAGTATTTT.

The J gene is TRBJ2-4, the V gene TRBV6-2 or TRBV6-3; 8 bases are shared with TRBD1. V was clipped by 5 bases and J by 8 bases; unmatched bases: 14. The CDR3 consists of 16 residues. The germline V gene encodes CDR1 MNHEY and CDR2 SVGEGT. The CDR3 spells CASSTGTGGRLDIQYF. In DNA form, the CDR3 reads TGTGCCAGCAGTACCGGGACAGGAGGTCGTTTGGACATTCAGTACTTC.

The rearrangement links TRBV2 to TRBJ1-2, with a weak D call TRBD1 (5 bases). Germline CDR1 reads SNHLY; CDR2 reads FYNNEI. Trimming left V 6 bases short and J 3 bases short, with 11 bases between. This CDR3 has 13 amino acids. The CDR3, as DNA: TGTGCCAGCAGGGCCGGGACCGACTATGGCTACACCTTC. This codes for CASRAGTDYGYTF.

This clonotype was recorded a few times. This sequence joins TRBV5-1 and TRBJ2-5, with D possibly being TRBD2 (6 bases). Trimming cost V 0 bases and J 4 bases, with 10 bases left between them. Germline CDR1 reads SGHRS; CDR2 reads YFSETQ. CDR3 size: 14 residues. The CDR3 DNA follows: TGCGCCAGCAGCTTGGGTGCGGGACGAGAGACCCAGTACTTC. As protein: CASSLGAGRETQYF. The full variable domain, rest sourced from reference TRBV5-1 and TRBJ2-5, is KAGVTQTPRYLIKTRGQQVTLSCSPISGHRSVSWYQQTPGQGLQFLFEYFSETQRNKGNFPGRFSGRQFSNSRSEMNVSTLELGDSALYLCASSLGAGRETQYFGPGTRLLVL.

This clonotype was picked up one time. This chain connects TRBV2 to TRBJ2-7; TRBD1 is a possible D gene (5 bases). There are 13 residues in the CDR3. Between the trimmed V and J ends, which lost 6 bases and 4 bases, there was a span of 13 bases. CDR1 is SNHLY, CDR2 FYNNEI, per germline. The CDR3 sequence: CASSTGDRYEQYF. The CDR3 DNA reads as TGTGCCAGCAGCACAGGAGACAGATACGAGCAGTACTTC.

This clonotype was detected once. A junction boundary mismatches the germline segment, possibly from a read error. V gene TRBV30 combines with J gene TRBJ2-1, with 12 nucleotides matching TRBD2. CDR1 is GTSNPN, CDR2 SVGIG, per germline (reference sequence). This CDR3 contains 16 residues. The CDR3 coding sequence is TGCGCCAGCAGTAGGACTAGCGGGACTGGCTACAATGAGCAGTTCTTC. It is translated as CASSRTSGTGYNEQFF.

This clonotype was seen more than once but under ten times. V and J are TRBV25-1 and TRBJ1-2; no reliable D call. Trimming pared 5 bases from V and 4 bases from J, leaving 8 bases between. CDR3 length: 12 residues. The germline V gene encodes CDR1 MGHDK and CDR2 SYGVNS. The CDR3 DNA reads TGTGCCAGCAGTAATATAGCCTATGGCTACACCTTC. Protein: CASSNIAYGYTF.

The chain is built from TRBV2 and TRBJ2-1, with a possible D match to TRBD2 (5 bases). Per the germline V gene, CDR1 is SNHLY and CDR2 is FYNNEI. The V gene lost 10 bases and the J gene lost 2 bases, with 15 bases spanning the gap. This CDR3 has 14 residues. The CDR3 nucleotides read TGTGCCACCAGCTCTGAGGGCCCCTACAATGAGCAGTTCTTC. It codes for CATSSEGPYNEQFF.

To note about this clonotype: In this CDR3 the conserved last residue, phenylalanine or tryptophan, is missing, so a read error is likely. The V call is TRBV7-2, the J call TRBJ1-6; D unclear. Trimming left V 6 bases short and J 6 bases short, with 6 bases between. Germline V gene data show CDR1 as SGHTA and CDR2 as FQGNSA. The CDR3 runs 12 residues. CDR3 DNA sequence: TGTGCCAGCAGTTACGCTAATTCACCCCTCCACCTT. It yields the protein CASSYANSPLHL.

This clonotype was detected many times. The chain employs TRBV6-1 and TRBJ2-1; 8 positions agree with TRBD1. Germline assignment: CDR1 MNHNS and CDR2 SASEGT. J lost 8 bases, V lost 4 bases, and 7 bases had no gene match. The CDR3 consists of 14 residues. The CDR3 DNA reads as TGTGCCAGCAGTGGCTTGGCAGGGGGCGATGAGCAGTTCTTC. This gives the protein CASSGLAGGDEQFF.